Below, 24 T cell receptor beta chains from the same sample are listed, as sequenced in a study of blood T cell repertoires in COVID-19. The table came from immunoSEQ multiplex PCR; TCRdb's copy has only in-frame clones and leaves some out. The profile covers roughly 120,000 clones, with 85% to 90% appearing a single time and roughly 7.9% taken by the ten largest. The sequenced sample consisted of peripheral blood. These receptors were collected from a man in his sixties or seventies who had recovered from COVID-19.

This clone came up a few times. The CDR3 DNA follows: TGTGCCAGCAGCTTGGGGGGACAGGGTGTAAGTTGGAGGGGCTACACCTTC. Its protein product is CASSLGGQGVSWRGYTF. The chain recombines TRBV5-6 with TRBJ1-2; 9 bases fit TRBD1. CDR3 length equals 17 residues. Germline CDR1 is SGHDT and CDR2 is YYEEEE. J lost 8 bases, V lost 0 bases, and 14 bases had no gene match.

J is TRBJ2-1 and V is TRBV6-6; a weak D match, TRBD2 (6 bases). The CDR3 runs 12 residues. Germline loops: CDR1 MNHNY, CDR2 SVGAGI (reference sequence). The V gene lost 7 bases and the J gene lost 6 bases, with 10 bases spanning the gap. The CDR3 DNA reads as TGTGCCAGCACTCTGGGGGGCAATGAGCAGTTCTTC. It codes for CASTLGGNEQFF.

This clone was observed a single time. The CDR3 coding sequence is TGCAGCGTTGAAGCGGGCCTAGGTAGCGGGAGGGCCGAAGAGCAGTTCTTC. This encodes CSVEAGLGSGRAEEQFF. The genes are TRBV29-1 and TRBJ2-1; 11 bases map to TRBD2. This CDR3 has 17 amino acids. V shed 1 base, J shed 10 bases, and the junction held 15 bases outside the gene matches. CDR1 and CDR2 from the germline V gene are SQVTM and ANQGSEA.

The chain links TRBV25-1 to TRBJ1-6, with 8 bases identical to TRBD1. The CDR3 is 14 residues long. Germline values: CDR1 MGHDK, CDR2 SYGVNS. The V segment lost 4 bases and the J segment 9 bases; nucleotides outside the gene matches: 5. CDR3 bases: TGTGCCAGCAGTGGAGGACAGGGAAGTTCACCCCTCCACTTT. Protein: CASSGGQGSSPLHF.

The genes are TRBV21-1 and TRBJ1-5. TRBV21-1 represents a pseudogene. This CDR3 is 14 amino acids long. This chain's CDR3 is CASSDYNSNQPQHF. CDR3 in DNA: TGTGCCAGCAGCGACTACAATAGCAATCAGCCCCAGCATTTT.

CDR3 nucleotides: TGTGCCAGCAAAAGGACAGGGGGCTCACCCCTCCACTTT. Residues: CASKRTGGSPLHF. V usage is TRBV6-4 and J usage is TRBJ1-6; 11 bases are shared with TRBD1. Germline lookup yields CDR1 MRHNA and CDR2 SNTAGT. The CDR3 totals 13 residues. The J segment lost 10 bases and the V segment lost 7 bases, leaving 3 bases of the junction unmatched.

This clone was counted a few times. The rearrangement joins TRBV19 to TRBJ1-3; TRBD1 might be the D (5 bases). V lost 8 bases and J lost 2, with 13 bases in between. The CDR3 loop spans 14 amino acids. CDR1 LNHDA and CDR2 SQIVND come from the germline V gene (reference sequence). The CDR3 reads CASFKGTAGNTIYF. In nucleotides, the CDR3 is TGTGCCAGTTTTAAGGGGACTGCTGGAAACACCATATATTTT.

Only a few counts were recorded for this clone. The chain employs TRBV7-2 and TRBJ1-2; D is ambiguous. V was clipped by 2 bases and J by 0 bases, with 7 bases between them. The CDR3 is made up of 14 amino acids. In germline, CDR1 is SGHTA, CDR2 FQGNSA. CDR3 coding DNA: TGTGCCAGCAGCTTATCTGGCTCTAACTATGGCTACACCTTC. It specifies CASSLSGSNYGYTF.

The sample holds one count of this clone. This sequence joins TRBV11-2 and TRBJ2-3; D perhaps matches TRBD2 (6 bases). The CDR3 consists of 15 residues. The germline V and J ends were trimmed by 0 bases and 2 bases, with 9 bases remaining between them. The V gene's germline CDR1 is SGHAT and CDR2 FQNNGV. The CDR3, as DNA: TGTGCCAGCAGCTTAGATCTACTAGCCACAGATACGCAGTATTTT. Translated, it gives CASSLDLLATDTQYF.

This clone was recorded once. V usage is TRBV7-2 and J usage is TRBJ2-3; perhaps TRBD2 as D (5 bases). The CDR3 contains 17 residues. Germline CDR1 reads SGHTA; CDR2 reads FQGNSA. V dropped 1 base and J dropped 2 bases, with 16 bases sitting between them. CDR3 loop: CASSLVPGWGYTDTQYF. As DNA, the CDR3 is TGTGCCAGCAGCTTAGTCCCGGGGTGGGGATACACAGATACGCAGTATTTT.

This clone was counted a few times. The chain couples TRBV6-5 to TRBJ2-3; possibly TRBD1 for D (6 bases). This CDR3 spans 14 amino acids. Germline V gene data show CDR1 as MNHEY and CDR2 as SVGAGI. V gave up 2 bases and J gave up 11 bases, with 17 bases separating them. This CDR3 reads CASSYGQGIRKQYF. As DNA, the CDR3 is TGTGCCAGCAGTTACGGGCAGGGGATACGGAAGCAGTATTTT.

The chain links TRBV11-2 to TRBJ2-3, with D perhaps TRBD2 (6 bases). The CDR3 contains 12 residues. Germline-derived CDR1 and CDR2 are SGHAT and FQNNGV. V was trimmed by 4 bases and J by 14 bases, leaving 16 bases between them. The CDR3 DNA sequence: TGTGCCAGCAGCTCTCTAGCCGGGACTCGGTATTTT. The encoded protein is CASSSLAGTRYF.

V is TRBV5-1 and J is TRBJ1-1; the D gene is possibly TRBD1 (5 bases). V was clipped by 0 bases and J by 3 bases, with 9 bases between them. In germline, CDR1 is SGHRS, CDR2 YFSETQ. The CDR3 contains 14 residues. The CDR3 loop is CASSLGGADTEAFF. The CDR3 DNA follows: TGCGCCAGCAGCTTGGGGGGCGCGGACACTGAAGCTTTCTTT.

CDR3 protein: CASSFRNTEAFF. In DNA form, the CDR3 reads TGTGCCAGCAGCTTCAGGAACACTGAAGCTTTCTTT. The chain combines TRBV5-4 with TRBJ1-1; D is unclear. Germline CDR1 SGHNT, CDR2 YYREEE (reference sequence). The CDR3 sequence is 12 residues long. Trimming took 2 bases from V and 1 from J, leaving 3 bases between them.

This sequence joins TRBV24-1 and TRBJ2-2; 9 nucleotides match TRBD1. This CDR3 is 18 amino acids long. In germline, CDR1 is KGHDR, CDR2 SFDVKD. Losses at the gene ends were 5 bases for V and 6 bases for J; bases not matched to a gene: 15. CDR3: CATSGRTGTGYQAGELFF. In DNA, the CDR3 is TGTGCCACCAGTGGACGCACCGGGACAGGGTATCAGGCCGGGGAGCTGTTTTTT.

V gene TRBV5-1 combines with J gene TRBJ1-1; TRBD1 aligns across 10 bases. The CDR3 has 15 residues. CDR1 is SGHRS and CDR2 is YFSETQ in the germline V gene. V trimming: 4 bases; J trimming: 6 bases; junction bases outside the gene matches: 9. The CDR3 reads CASSLTTGGFAEAFF. CDR3 DNA: TGCGCCAGCAGCCTAACGACAGGGGGCTTCGCTGAAGCTTTCTTT.

The V call is TRBV5-4, the J call TRBJ1-1, with 8 positions matching TRBD1. The CDR3 sequence is 14 residues long. The germline V gene encodes CDR1 SGHNT and CDR2 YYREEE (reference sequence). Germline trimming cut 6 bases from V and 1 base from J; bases unmatched to any gene: 5. The CDR3 DNA is TGTGCCAGCACCCGGACAGGGTCGAACACTGAAGCTTTCTTT. Its protein product is CASTRTGSNTEAFF.

The V gene is TRBV5-1, the J gene TRBJ1-5; TRBD1 aligns across 8 bases. The V segment lost 2 bases and the J segment 7 bases; nucleotides outside the gene matches: 2. The CDR3 runs to 13 residues. Germline V lookup: CDR1 SGHRS, CDR2 YFSETQ. CDR3 amino acids: CASSLQGGQPQHF. In nucleotides, the CDR3 is TGCGCCAGCAGCTTACAGGGGGGGCAGCCCCAGCATTTT. Combining the CDR3 with reference TRBV5-1 and TRBJ1-5 gives the whole variable domain KAGVTQTPRYLIKTRGQQVTLSCSPISGHRSVSWYQQTPGQGLQFLFEYFSETQRNKGNFPGRFSGRQFSNSRSEMNVSTLELGDSALYLCASSLQGGQPQHFGDGTRLSIL.

This chain joins TRBV5-6 and TRBJ1-2; D gene uncertain. The germline V gene has CDR1 SGHDT and CDR2 YYEEEE. CDR3 size: 14 residues. The ends were cut back, 6 bases at V and 4 bases at J, with 16 bases in the middle. This CDR3 reads CASKKRRSSYGYTF. The CDR3 bases are TGTGCCAGCAAGAAGAGAAGAAGTAGCTATGGCTACACCTTC.

V and J are TRBV5-4 and TRBJ1-2, with D maybe TRBD1 (5 bases). Germline CDR1 reads SGHNT; CDR2 reads YYREEE (reference sequence). V lost 10 bases and J 4 bases, leaving 14 bases between the germline ends. There are 12 residues in the CDR3. The chain's CDR3 is CAGSGGSYGYTF. CDR3 in DNA: TGTGCCGGATCGGGGGGATCCTATGGCTACACCTTC.

The chain uses TRBV6-1 and TRBJ2-4, with unresolved D. V shed 3 bases and J shed 6 bases, with 9 bases lying between them. Germline V gene sequence: CDR1 MNHNS, CDR2 SASEGT. CDR3 length equals 13 residues. The CDR3 sequence: CASSEYSTNIQYF. CDR3 coding DNA: TGTGCCAGCAGTGAGTACTCCACAAACATTCAGTACTTC.

The rearrangement uses TRBV15 and TRBJ2-5, with D unclear. With 0 bases removed from V and 2 bases from J, the gap between germline ends came to 7 bases. The CDR3 has 14 amino acids. CDR1 is LNHNV and CDR2 is YYDKDF in the germline V gene (reference sequence). CDR3 bases: TGTGCCACCAGCAGAGACTGGCGGCAAGAGACCCAGTACTTC. Its translation: CATSRDWRQETQYF.

The rearrangement links TRBV2 to TRBJ1-1, with D possibly being TRBD1 (6 bases). V dropped 5 bases and J dropped 4 bases, with 23 bases sitting between them. The CDR3 sequence is 17 residues long. Germline CDR1 SNHLY, CDR2 FYNNEI. CDR3 nucleotides: TGTGCCAGCAGTCTTTTGGGGGCGGACGGTACGGGCACTGAAGCTTTCTTT. Translating it yields CASSLLGADGTGTEAFF. Full variable domain (outside the CDR3, taken from reference TRBV2 and TRBJ1-1): EPEVTQTPSHQVTQMGQEVILRCVPISNHLYFYWYRQILGQKVEFLVSFYNNEISEKSEIFDDQFSVERPDGSNFTLKIRSTKLEDSAMYFCASSLLGADGTGTEAFFGQGTRLTVV.

The V call is TRBV28, the J call TRBJ2-7; possibly TRBD1 for D (5 bases). The germline V and J ends were trimmed by 3 bases and 2 bases, with 8 bases remaining between them. The CDR3 totals 13 residues. The germline gives CDR1 MDHEN, CDR2 SYDVKM. This CDR3 is CASSFSDTYEQYF. In nucleotides, the CDR3 is TGTGCCAGCAGTTTTTCGGACACCTACGAGCAGTACTTC.